Listed below are T cell receptor beta chains from one sample, sequenced in a study of blood T cell repertoires in COVID-19. TCRdb's table, derived via immunoSEQ multiplex PCR, lists solely in-frame clones and lacks some. The data contain approximately 100,000 clones, about three quarters of them singletons. Sequenced sample: peripheral blood. The receptors shown here come from a man older than 75 with COVID-19, enrolled during active disease. Each CDR3 is given with its conserved first and last residue.

V gene,J gene,CDR3 protein
TRBV9,TRBJ2-5,CASSVAGGGETQYF
TRBV12-3/TRBV12-4,TRBJ2-1,CASTLAQQEQFF
TRBV9,TRBJ2-1,CASSRGGNSYNEQFF
TRBV7-2,TRBJ2-5,CASSLGQTGTQYF
TRBV7-3,TRBJ2-2,CASSLWGGAGELFF
TRBV3-1/TRBV3-2,TRBJ2-5,CASSQGTSAEGETQYF
TRBV6-5,TRBJ2-1,CASSRDSNRYSEQFF
TRBV4-1,TRBJ2-3,CASSQGEGKRDTQYF
TRBV18,TRBJ1-1,CASSPGQGLIAEAFF
TRBV30,TRBJ2-7,CAWKPWDRGGHEQYF
TRBV7-2,TRBJ2-7,CASSLGGLGRSSYEQYF
TRBV7-9,TRBJ2-3,CASSLGTSGSPGTDTQYF
TRBV28,TRBJ2-2,CASRSLSGNTGELFF
TRBV10-1,TRBJ2-1,CATSGTSGSVEHEQFF
TRBV5-1,TRBJ2-3,CASSLSDTQYF
TRBV6-5,TRBJ1-5,CASSYSRAQPQHF
TRBV2,TRBJ1-1,CASILESGSTEAFF
TRBV28,TRBJ2-3,CASRTGLAGVKGTDTQYF
TRBV5-1,TRBJ2-1,CASSLAIAGGPNEQFF
TRBV21-1,TRBJ1-4,CASSERQGNNEKLFF
TRBV24-1,TRBJ2-1,CATSVAGTGYDNEQFF
TRBV27,TRBJ2-2,CASSLDRAGTGELFF
TRBV30,TRBJ1-4,CAWGQGGATNEKLFF
TRBV18,TRBJ1-4,CASSPPADSNEKLFF
TRBV4-3,TRBJ2-6,CASSLEEQGVVGANVLTF
TRBV5-1,TRBJ2-1,CASSPGLVHNEQFF
TRBV5-8,TRBJ1-5,CASSSNPRGLGYNQPQHF
TRBV21-1,TRBJ2-7,CASSVRTSLAYEQYF
TRBV10-3,TRBJ2-1,CAIKVDRYNEQFF
TRBV14,TRBJ2-7,CASSYSYEQYF
TRBV19,TRBJ2-7,CASSIRTSGSESYEQYF
TRBV2,TRBJ2-2,CASSEGWASGKFTGELFF
TRBV5-1,TRBJ2-1,CASSPGAIAGGPFF
TRBV6-1,TRBJ1-1,CASVPRPGQNTEAFF
TRBV5-6,TRBJ2-7,CASSSHPGDEQYF
TRBV12-3/TRBV12-4,TRBJ2-7,CASSFDRGYEQYF
TRBV29-1,TRBJ1-1,CSVLQVRGTEAFF
TRBV18,TRBJ2-7,CASSPPTGYSYEQYF
TRBV27,TRBJ2-2,CASSSITPGLIRRGSGELFF
TRBV5-1,TRBJ1-3,CASSSKGQGSGNTIYF
TRBV10-2,TRBJ2-7,CASRGTSGRHYYEQYF